One and the same sample provided the 32 T cell receptor beta chains below, sequenced in a study of cytomegalovirus exposure and HLA in healthy donors. A multiplex PCR was run with 60 Vbeta primers and 13 Jbeta primers. Using immunoSEQ multiplex PCR, the repertoire was profiled, and TCRdb retains in-frame clones only, with some absent. The sample includes about 220,000 clones, more than 60% of them seen just once. Sequencing was carried out using PBMCs. The receptors were sampled from a woman younger than 45 in good health and CMV-seronegative.

This clone was picked up a small number of times. This chain joins TRBV5-5 and TRBJ1-5; D is ambiguous. V gave up 0 bases and J gave up 5 bases, with 9 bases separating them. Germline lookup yields CDR1 SGHKS and CDR2 YYEKEE (reference sequence). There are 14 residues in the CDR3. The CDR3 spells CASSLDGGDQPQHF. CDR3 bases: TGTGCCAGCAGCTTGGATGGAGGTGATCAGCCCCAGCATTTT.

The chain joins TRBV6-5 to TRBJ2-7; possible D gene TRBD2, 7 bases. Germline CDR1 and CDR2: MNHEY and SVGAGI. Trimming removed 8 bases from V and 5 bases from J, with 16 bases in between. The CDR3 length is 13 residues. Here the CDR3 DNA reads TGTGCCAGCGGGGGGGGGCCCCGGGACGAGCAGTACTTC. It is translated as CASGGGPRDEQYF.

This clone was seen a handful of times. V gene TRBV7-3 combines with J gene TRBJ2-2, with D possibly being TRBD1 (6 bases). The V and J ends lost 5 bases and 6 bases respectively, with 13 bases between them. This CDR3 has 14 amino acids. In germline, CDR1 is SGHTA, CDR2 FQGTGA. The CDR3 coding sequence is TGTGCCAGCAGCCAAAGGGGGATCCCCGGGGAGCTGTTTTTT. This sequence encodes CASSQRGIPGELFF.

This rearrangement joins TRBV7-9 to TRBJ2-7; D gene uncertain. This CDR3 is built from 11 residues. V dropped 4 bases and J dropped 6 bases, with 7 bases sitting between them. CDR1 and CDR2 (germline): SEHNR, FQNEAQ (reference sequence). Here the CDR3 DNA reads TGTGCCAGCAGCTCCACTTCCGAGCAGTACTTC. Amino acid sequence: CASSSTSEQYF. The variable domain in full, with the rest retrieved from reference TRBV7-9 and TRBJ2-7, is DTGVSQNPRHKITKRGQNVTFRCDPISEHNRLYWYRQTLGQGPEFLTYFQNEAQLEKSRLLSDRFSAERPKGSFSTLEIQRTEQGDSAMYLCASSSTSEQYFGPGTRLTVT.

This chain uses TRBV7-9 with TRBJ2-3; 7 bases are a match to TRBD1. The CDR3 consists of 14 residues. Trimming cost V 3 bases and J 3 bases; bases outside gene matches: 3. Per the germline V gene, CDR1 is SEHNR and CDR2 is FQNEAQ (reference sequence). The CDR3: CASSFQGETDTQYF. The CDR3, as DNA: TGTGCCAGCAGCTTCCAGGGGGAAACAGATACGCAGTATTTT.

The V and J genes are TRBV6-5 and TRBJ2-7; possibly TRBD1 for D (5 bases). The CDR3 covers 13 residues. CDR1 and CDR2 from the germline V gene are MNHEY and SVGAGI. V was pared by 8 bases and J by 4 bases, with 15 bases between. In nucleotides, the CDR3 is TGTGCCAGCGGCGGACGGTCAGGGTACGAGCAGTACTTC. It is translated as CASGGRSGYEQYF.

The chain uses TRBV27 and TRBJ1-1, with a possible D match to TRBD1 (6 bases). The CDR3 consists of 14 residues. Trimming cost V 2 bases and J 4 bases, with 11 bases left between them. The germline CDR1 and CDR2 sequences are MNHEY and SMNVEV (reference sequence). This CDR3 is CASSLGVGGTEAFF. CDR3 DNA: TGTGCCAGCAGTTTAGGGGTAGGGGGCACTGAAGCTTTCTTT.

This chain connects TRBV5-4 to TRBJ1-2; tentative D call: TRBD1 (6 bases). From germline, CDR1 is SGHNT and CDR2 YYREEE (reference sequence). CDR3 length: 17 amino acids. Trimming took 4 bases from V and 0 from J, leaving 19 bases between them. The CDR3 sequence is CASSQARWGQTNYGYTF. The CDR3 coding sequence is TGTGCCAGCAGCCAAGCCCGCTGGGGGCAAACTAACTATGGCTACACCTTC.

This clone was recorded at least ten times. This sequence joins TRBV6-1 and TRBJ2-1; 10 positions match TRBD2. The trim removed 5 bases at V and 4 bases at J, leaving 5 bases unmatched. The germline gives CDR1 MNHNS, CDR2 SASEGT. The CDR3 loop spans 15 amino acids. The CDR3, as DNA: TGTGCCAGCAGTCGGAGCGGGGGGGAATACAATGAGCAGTTCTTC. It yields the protein CASSRSGGEYNEQFF.

The rearrangement links TRBV19 to TRBJ2-1; no clear D. This CDR3 is built from 12 residues. V was clipped by 3 bases and J by 7 bases, with 7 bases between them. CDR1 LNHDA and CDR2 SQIVND come from the germline V gene (reference sequence). The CDR3 here is CASSIQRNEQFF. CDR3 bases: TGTGCCAGTAGTATCCAACGGAATGAGCAGTTCTTC.

The chain combines TRBV27 with TRBJ2-3; D gene ambiguous. Between the trimmed V and J ends, which lost 8 bases and 5 bases, there was a span of 14 bases. In germline, CDR1 is MNHEY, CDR2 SMNVEV (reference sequence). The CDR3 is 13 residues long. The CDR3: CASWRAARDTQYF. The CDR3 region has the DNA TGTGCCAGCTGGAGAGCCGCGCGAGATACGCAGTATTTT.

The rearrangement uses TRBV6-6 and TRBJ1-1; the D gene is possibly TRBD1 (5 bases). Between the trimmed V and J ends, which lost 0 bases and 1 base, there was a span of 6 bases. The CDR3 sequence is 14 residues long. In germline, CDR1 is MNHNY, CDR2 SVGAGI (reference sequence). CDR3 sequence reads: CASSYSTENTEAFF. CDR3 DNA sequence: TGTGCCAGCAGTTACTCGACAGAGAACACTGAAGCTTTCTTT.

The chain uses TRBV21-1 and TRBJ2-5; TRBD1 is the table's D call, not checked against the DNA. TRBV21-1 is classified as a pseudogene. The CDR3 is made up of 17 amino acids. CDR3 in amino acids: CASSKGGGQGNQETQYF. CDR3 bases: TGTGCCAGCAGCAAAGGAGGTGGACAGGGCAACCAAGAGACCCAGTACTTC.

The chain combines TRBV6-5 with TRBJ2-5, with 7 bases aligning to TRBD2. The junction had 10 bases not matched to a gene; V was cut back by 10 bases and J by 5 bases. The CDR3 covers 13 residues. Germline V gives CDR1 MNHEY, CDR2 SVGAGI. As DNA, the CDR3 is TGTGCCACAGTGAGAGCGGGGCAGGAGACCCAGTACTTC. As protein: CATVRAGQETQYF.

Written as DNA, the CDR3 is TGTGCCAGTAGTAGGACTAGCGGGAGCCACGAGCAGTACTTC. Translation: CASSRTSGSHEQYF. This chain joins TRBV19 and TRBJ2-7, with 13 bases aligning to TRBD2. After removal of 4 bases from V and 5 bases from J, the junction contained 2 bases not matched to a gene. Germline values: CDR1 LNHDA, CDR2 SQIVND (reference sequence). This CDR3 spans 14 amino acids.

The chain is built from TRBV11-2 and TRBJ2-1, with 11 bases aligning to TRBD2. V shed 5 bases and J 3 bases; nucleotides not matched to a gene: 6. There are 16 residues in the CDR3. Germline V gene data show CDR1 as SGHAT and CDR2 as FQNNGV. The DNA for the CDR3 is TGTGCCAGCAGCCCGGGACTAGCGGTTCTCTACAATGAGCAGTTCTTC. As protein: CASSPGLAVLYNEQFF.

The rearrangement links TRBV9 to TRBJ2-5; possibly TRBD2 for D (7 bases). Deletions cut 2 bases from V and 5 bases from J, with 16 bases between. Looked up from germline, CDR1 is SGDLS and CDR2 is YYNGEE. The CDR3 totals 15 residues. In DNA, the CDR3 is TGTGCCAGCAGCGTTTCTAGCGGCCAGGGGGAGACCCAGTACTTC. The encoded protein is CASSVSSGQGETQYF.

This clone was seen a few times. V is TRBV5-5 and J is TRBJ2-3, with TRBD1 matching over 7 bases. Germline values: CDR1 SGHKS, CDR2 YYEKEE (reference sequence). This CDR3 is built from 14 residues. The V segment lost 4 bases and the J segment 8 bases; nucleotides outside the gene matches: 10. The CDR3 protein is CASSTGQEAATQYF. The CDR3 DNA follows: TGTGCCAGCAGCACCGGACAGGAGGCCGCTACGCAGTATTTT.

The V gene is TRBV5-6, the J gene TRBJ2-3, with D hard to call. Deletions cut 4 bases from V and 0 bases from J, with 12 bases between. Germline CDR1 is SGHDT and CDR2 is YYEEEE. This CDR3 region has 15 residues. CDR3 amino acids: CASSPTDTSTDTQYF. CDR3 nucleotide sequence: TGTGCCAGCAGCCCCACAGATACCAGCACAGATACGCAGTATTTT.

The CDR3, as DNA: TGCGCCAGCAGCTTGGCTAGCGGGAGCGGCGGTGAGCAGTTCTTC. It yields the protein CASSLASGSGGEQFF. This chain links TRBV5-1 with TRBJ2-1, with TRBD2 identical over 10 bases. The CDR3 sequence is 15 residues long. V dropped 0 bases and J dropped 9; count of bases not matched to a gene: 6. From germline, CDR1 is SGHRS and CDR2 YFSETQ.

In this sample, this clone turned up once. This sequence joins TRBV14 and TRBJ2-1, with D hard to call. CDR1 SGHDN and CDR2 FVKESK come from the germline V gene. This CDR3 is 12 amino acids long. The V and J ends lost 4 bases and 6 bases respectively, with 7 bases between them. The CDR3 region is CASSLASNEQFF. The CDR3 nucleotides read TGTGCCAGCAGCCTCGCGTCCAATGAGCAGTTCTTC.

Regarding this clone: The junction departs from germline at one end; a sequencing error may be responsible. This sequence joins TRBV30 and TRBJ1-1; D may be TRBD1 (5 bases). CDR3 size: 13 residues. Looked up from germline, CDR1 is GTSNPN and CDR2 is SVGIG (reference sequence). CDR3 amino acids: CDWSFQGNTEAFF. The CDR3 bases are TGTGACTGGAGTTTTCAGGGGAACACTGAAGCTTTCTTT.

This chain joins TRBV19 and TRBJ2-5, with a tentative D call TRBD1 (5 bases). Near its end, the DNA agrees better with TRBJ2-7, so the J call may be wrong. There are 13 residues in the CDR3. The V gene's germline CDR1 is LNHDA and CDR2 SQIVND (reference sequence). DNA for the CDR3: TGTGCCAGTAGTTCGCAGGGATCCTACGAGCAGTACTTC. It codes for CASSSQGSYEQYF.

The V call is TRBV18, the J call TRBJ2-7; the match to TRBD2 covers 9 bases. This CDR3 spans 15 amino acids. Per the germline V gene, CDR1 is KGHSH and CDR2 is LQKENI. J lost 2 bases, V lost 3 bases, and 5 bases had no gene match. The CDR3 reads CASSPRRGGAYEQYF. The DNA of the CDR3 is TGTGCCAGCTCACCTAGGCGGGGGGGCGCCTACGAGCAGTACTTC.

The chain couples TRBV15 to TRBJ2-3; tentative D call: TRBD1 (5 bases). This CDR3 is 14 amino acids long. CDR1 and CDR2 (germline): LNHNV, YYDKDF (reference sequence). The V gene lost 3 bases and the J gene lost 2 bases, with 9 bases spanning the gap. CDR3 nucleotides: TGTGCCACCAGCAGCCAGGGTGACACAGATACGCAGTATTTT. Encoded protein: CATSSQGDTDTQYF.

The rearrangement joins TRBV9 to TRBJ1-2, with 7 bases lining up with TRBD1. Looked up from germline, CDR1 is SGDLS and CDR2 is YYNGEE. V dropped 4 bases and J dropped 1; count of bases not matched to a gene: 7. This CDR3 comprises 15 residues. Here the CDR3 reads CASSFGQEINYGYTF. The CDR3 DNA is TGTGCCAGCAGCTTCGGACAGGAGATTAACTATGGCTACACCTTC.

The V call is TRBV2, the J call TRBJ2-5; TRBD1 is a possible D gene (6 bases). CDR1 and CDR2 (germline): SNHLY, FYNNEI. This CDR3 has 14 residues. V dropped 3 bases and J dropped 3 bases, with 11 bases sitting between them. This CDR3 is CASSEGTWEETQYF. In DNA form, the CDR3 reads TGTGCCAGCAGTGAGGGGACATGGGAAGAGACCCAGTACTTC.

The rearrangement links TRBV5-4 to TRBJ2-7, with 9 positions matching TRBD1. V was clipped by 2 bases and J by 7 bases; unmatched bases: 10. Germline V gene sequence: CDR1 SGHNT, CDR2 YYREEE (reference sequence). The CDR3 contains 15 residues. Here the CDR3 reads CASSFPGQGSGEQYF. The CDR3 DNA reads TGTGCCAGCAGCTTCCCGGGACAGGGATCGGGGGAGCAGTACTTC.

The chain couples TRBV5-4 to TRBJ2-1; 12 nucleotides align to TRBD2. The CDR3 is 16 amino acids. The germline V gene encodes CDR1 SGHNT and CDR2 YYREEE (reference sequence). Losses at the gene ends were 4 bases for V and 8 bases for J; bases not matched to a gene: 10. CDR3 DNA: TGTGCCAGCAGCCCTCTAGCGGGGGGGCCGAACGATGAGCAGTTCTTC. Translated, it gives CASSPLAGGPNDEQFF.

The chain joins TRBV9 to TRBJ2-7, with 8 bases matching TRBD2. The junction had 15 bases not matched to a gene; V was cut back by 0 bases and J by 4 bases. CDR1 and CDR2 (germline): SGDLS, YYNGEE. The CDR3 loop spans 18 amino acids. CDR3 DNA sequence: TGTGCCAGCAGCGTAGCGTCTTGGGGGCGGGGGGTATGGTACGAGCAGTACTTC. Protein sequence: CASSVASWGRGVWYEQYF.

This sequence joins TRBV5-4 and TRBJ2-7; 11 bases are shared with TRBD1. CDR3 length: 15 residues. J was trimmed by 6 bases and V by 0 bases; bases with no gene match: 5. CDR1 is SGHNT and CDR2 is YYREEE in the germline V gene (reference sequence). DNA of the CDR3: TGTGCCAGCAGCTTGGGGGGACAGGGGGGGCTCGAGCAGTACTTC. Encoded protein: CASSLGGQGGLEQYF.

This CDR3 reads CASSTASGYEQYF. In DNA, the CDR3 is TGTGCCAGTAGTACAGCTAGTGGGTACGAGCAGTACTTC. The chain recombines TRBV19 with TRBJ2-7, with unresolved D. Per the germline V gene, CDR1 is LNHDA and CDR2 is SQIVND (reference sequence). This CDR3 is 13 amino acids long. Trimming removed 4 bases from V and 4 bases from J, with 11 bases in between.